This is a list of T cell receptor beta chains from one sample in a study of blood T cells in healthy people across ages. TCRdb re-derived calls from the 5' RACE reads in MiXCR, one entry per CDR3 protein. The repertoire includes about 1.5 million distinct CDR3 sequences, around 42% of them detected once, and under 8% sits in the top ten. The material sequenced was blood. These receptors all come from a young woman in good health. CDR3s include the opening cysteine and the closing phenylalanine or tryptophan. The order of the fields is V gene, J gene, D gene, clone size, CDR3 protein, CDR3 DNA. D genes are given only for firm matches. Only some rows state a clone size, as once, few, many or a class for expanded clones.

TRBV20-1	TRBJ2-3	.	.	CSVDSRADTQYF	TGCAGTGTGGACTCTAGGGCAGATACGCAGTATTTT
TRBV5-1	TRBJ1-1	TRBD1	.	CASSSNRGPIMNTEAFF	TGCGCCAGCAGCTCTAACAGGGGCCCAATAATGAACACTGAAGCTTTCTTT
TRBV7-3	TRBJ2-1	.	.	CASSLKWAAGAYNEQFF	TGTGCCAGCAGCTTAAAATGGGCGGCAGGGGCTTACAATGAGCAGTTCTTC
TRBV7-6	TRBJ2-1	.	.	CASSLAPLGRTGNEQFF	TGTGCCAGCAGCTTAGCCCCCCTGGGGAGGACTGGAAATGAGCAGTTCTTC
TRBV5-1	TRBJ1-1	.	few	CASSFSGTLILNTEAFF	TGCGCCAGCAGCTTTTCAGGGACCCTAATTTTGAACACTGAAGCTTTCTTT
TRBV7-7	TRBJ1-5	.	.	CASNWGITSGPQHF	TGTGCTAGCAACTGGGGCATAACCTCAGGGCCCCAGCATTTT
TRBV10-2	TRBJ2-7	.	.	CASRVGVYEQYF	TGCGCCAGCAGGGTGGGGGTCTACGAGCAGTACTTC
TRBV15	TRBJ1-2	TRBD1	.	CAASIDRAYGYTF	TGTGCCGCCAGCATCGACAGGGCTTATGGCTACACCTTC
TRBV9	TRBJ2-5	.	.	CACSPRGGETQYF	TGTGCCTGCAGCCCCAGGGGTGGGGAGACCCAGTACTTC
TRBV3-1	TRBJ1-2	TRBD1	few	CASSQLDRVDYGYTF	TGTGCCAGCAGCCAACTGGACAGGGTAGACTATGGCTACACCTTC
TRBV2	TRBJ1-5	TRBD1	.	CASSAGQGEVGNQPQHF	TGTGCCAGCAGTGCGGGACAGGGGGAAGTTGGCAATCAGCCCCAGCATTTT
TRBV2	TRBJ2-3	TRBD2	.	CASSVAGEDTQYF	TGTGCCAGCAGTGTGGCGGGAGAAGATACGCAGTATTTT
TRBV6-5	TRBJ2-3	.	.	CASRPYRTNTDTQYF	TGTGCCAGCAGGCCGTATCGGACCAACACAGATACGCAGTATTTT
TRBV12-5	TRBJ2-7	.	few	CASGLVLDRPYEQYF	TGTGCTAGTGGTTTGGTACTGGACAGACCTTACGAGCAGTACTTC
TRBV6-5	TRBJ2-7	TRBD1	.	CASSDDREYEQYF	TGTGCCAGCAGTGATGACAGGGAGTACGAGCAGTACTTC
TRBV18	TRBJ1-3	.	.	CASSPLSSGNTIYF	TGTGCCAGCTCACCCCTGTCCTCTGGAAACACCATATATTTT
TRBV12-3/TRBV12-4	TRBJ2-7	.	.	CASSSQTTTYEQYF	TGTGCCAGCAGTTCTCAGACTACCACCTACGAGCAGTACTTC
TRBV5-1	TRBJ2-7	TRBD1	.	CASSLGGQFYEQYF	TGCGCCAGCAGCTTGGGGGGACAGTTCTACGAGCAGTACTTC
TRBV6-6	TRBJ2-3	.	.	CASSPHSRSADTQYF	TGTGCCAGCAGTCCACATAGTAGATCGGCAGATACGCAGTATTTT
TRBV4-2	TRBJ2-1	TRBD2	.	CASSQDPSGSGYNEQFF	TGTGCCAGCAGCCAAGACCCTAGCGGGAGCGGTTACAATGAGCAGTTCTTC
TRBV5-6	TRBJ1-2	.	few	CASSLQGIPGYTF	TGTGCCAGCAGCTTGCAGGGGATTCCCGGCTACACCTTC
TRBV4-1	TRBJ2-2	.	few	CASSPRTSSDTGELFF	TGCGCCAGCAGTCCCCGGACAAGTTCAGACACCGGGGAGCTGTTTTTT
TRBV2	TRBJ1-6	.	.	CATTGTENSPPHF	TGTGCCACGACCGGGACGGAAAATTCACCCCCCCACTTT
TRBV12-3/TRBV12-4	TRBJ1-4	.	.	CASSAGMANEKLFF	TGTGCCAGCAGCGCAGGGATGGCTAATGAAAAACTGTTTTTT
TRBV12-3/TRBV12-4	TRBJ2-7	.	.	CASSYRDTQGNEQYF	TGTGCCAGCAGCTACCGGGACACCCAAGGGAACGAGCAGTACTTC
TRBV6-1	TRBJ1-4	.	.	CASSEAGMRSEKLFF	TGTGCCAGCAGTGAAGCGGGGATGAGGAGCGAAAAACTGTTTTTT
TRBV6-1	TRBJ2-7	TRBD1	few	CAIVGTGRHEQYF	TGTGCCATTGTCGGGACAGGGCGCCACGAGCAGTACTTC
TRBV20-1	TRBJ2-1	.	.	CSASLSRGGYNEQFF	TGCAGTGCTAGCCTAAGCAGGGGGGGGTACAATGAGCAGTTCTTC
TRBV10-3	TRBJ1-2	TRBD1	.	CAISGAGTDYGYTF	TGTGCCATCAGTGGTGCCGGGACAGACTATGGCTACACCTTC
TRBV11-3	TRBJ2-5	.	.	CASSLGQEPRETQYF	TGTGCCAGCAGCTTAGGGCAGGAACCGAGGGAGACCCAGTACTTC
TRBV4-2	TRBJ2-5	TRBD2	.	CASSQSGRTSGSYEQYF	TGTGCCAGCAGCCAAAGTGGGCGGACTAGCGGGAGCTATGAGCAGTACTTC
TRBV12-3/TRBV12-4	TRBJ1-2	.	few	CASSRSGRMGYGYTF	TGTGCCAGCAGCCGTTCCGGGCGGATGGGCTATGGCTACACCTTC
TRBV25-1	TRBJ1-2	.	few	CASSDRGRYTF	TGTGCCAGCAGTGATCGGGGCCGCTACACCTTC
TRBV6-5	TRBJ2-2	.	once	CASMPGTTGELFF	TGTGCCAGCATGCCAGGAACCACCGGGGAGCTGTTTTTT
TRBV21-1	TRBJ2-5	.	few	CASSKEIGTQETQYF	TGTGCCAGCAGCAAAGAGATAGGGACCCAAGAGACCCAGTACTTC
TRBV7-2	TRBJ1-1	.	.	CVSSLIGPNTEAFF	TGTGTCAGCAGCTTAATAGGGCCGAACACTGAAGCTTTCTTT
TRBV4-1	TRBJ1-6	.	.	CASSQEGSSSYNSPLHF	TGCGCCAGCAGCCAAGAAGGCAGTAGCTCCTATAATTCACCCCTCCACTTT
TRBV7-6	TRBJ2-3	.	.	CASSLGSGRIPTDTQYF	TGTGCCAGCAGCTTAGGGTCAGGGCGAATACCCACAGATACGCAGTATTTT
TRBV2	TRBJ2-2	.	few	CASSVTGELFF	TGTGCCAGCAGTGTTACCGGGGAGCTGTTTTTT
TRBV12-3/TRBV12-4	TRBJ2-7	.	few	CASSLGAVLYEQYF	TGTGCCAGCAGTTTAGGTGCAGTACTCTACGAGCAGTACTTC
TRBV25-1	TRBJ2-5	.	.	CASSEYGTQGTQYF	TGTGCCAGCAGTGAATACGGGACACAAGGGACCCAGTACTTC
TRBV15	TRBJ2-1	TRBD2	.	CATSTGTSGYNEQFF	TGTGCCACCAGCACCGGGACTAGCGGGTACAATGAGCAGTTCTTC
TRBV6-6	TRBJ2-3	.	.	CASSYPRRGYTDAQYF	TGTGCCAGCAGTTACCCCAGGCGGGGATACACAGATGCGCAGTATTTT
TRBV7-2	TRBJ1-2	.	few	CASSLTALYGYTF	TGTGCCAGCAGCCTCACGGCCCTCTATGGCTACACCTTC
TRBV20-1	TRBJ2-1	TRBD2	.	CSAPLGGTRDEQFF	TGCAGTGCTCCCCTTGGTGGGACTAGGGATGAGCAGTTCTTC
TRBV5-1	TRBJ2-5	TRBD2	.	CASIFSGGWQETQYF	TGCGCCAGCATCTTCAGCGGGGGGTGGCAAGAGACCCAGTACTTC
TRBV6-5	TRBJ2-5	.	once	CPSMGLGDLRETQYF	TGTCCCAGCATGGGGTTAGGGGACCTCCGGGAGACCCAGTACTTC
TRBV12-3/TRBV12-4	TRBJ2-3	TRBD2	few	CASRQTSGGAPDTQYF	TGTGCCAGCAGGCAGACTAGCGGGGGGGCCCCAGATACGCAGTATTTT
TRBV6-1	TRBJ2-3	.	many	CASSAPYDTQYF	TGTGCCAGCAGTGCCCCCTATGATACGCAGTATTTT